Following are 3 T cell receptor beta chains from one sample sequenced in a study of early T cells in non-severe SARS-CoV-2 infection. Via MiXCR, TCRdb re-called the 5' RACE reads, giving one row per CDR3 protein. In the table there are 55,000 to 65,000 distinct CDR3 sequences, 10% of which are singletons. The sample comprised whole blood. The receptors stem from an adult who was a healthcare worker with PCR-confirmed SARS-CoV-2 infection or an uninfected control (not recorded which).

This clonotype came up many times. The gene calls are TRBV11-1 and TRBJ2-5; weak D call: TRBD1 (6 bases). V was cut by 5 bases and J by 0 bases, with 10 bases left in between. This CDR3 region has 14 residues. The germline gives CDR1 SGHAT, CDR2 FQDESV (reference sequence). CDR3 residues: CASSRDRYQETQYF. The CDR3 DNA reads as TGTGCCAGCAGCCGAGACAGGTACCAAGAGACCCAGTACTTC.

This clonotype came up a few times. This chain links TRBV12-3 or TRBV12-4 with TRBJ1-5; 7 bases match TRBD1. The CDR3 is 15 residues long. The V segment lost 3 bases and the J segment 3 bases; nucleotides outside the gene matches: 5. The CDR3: CASSLDDRVNQPQHF. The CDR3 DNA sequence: TGTGCCAGCAGTTTGGATGACAGGGTCAATCAGCCCCAGCATTTT.

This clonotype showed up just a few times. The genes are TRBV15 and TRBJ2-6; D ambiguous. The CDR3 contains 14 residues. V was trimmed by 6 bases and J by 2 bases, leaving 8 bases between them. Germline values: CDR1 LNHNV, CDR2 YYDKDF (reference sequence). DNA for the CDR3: TGTGCCACCAGAGACCAAACTGGGGCCAACGTCCTGACTTTC. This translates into CATRDQTGANVLTF.